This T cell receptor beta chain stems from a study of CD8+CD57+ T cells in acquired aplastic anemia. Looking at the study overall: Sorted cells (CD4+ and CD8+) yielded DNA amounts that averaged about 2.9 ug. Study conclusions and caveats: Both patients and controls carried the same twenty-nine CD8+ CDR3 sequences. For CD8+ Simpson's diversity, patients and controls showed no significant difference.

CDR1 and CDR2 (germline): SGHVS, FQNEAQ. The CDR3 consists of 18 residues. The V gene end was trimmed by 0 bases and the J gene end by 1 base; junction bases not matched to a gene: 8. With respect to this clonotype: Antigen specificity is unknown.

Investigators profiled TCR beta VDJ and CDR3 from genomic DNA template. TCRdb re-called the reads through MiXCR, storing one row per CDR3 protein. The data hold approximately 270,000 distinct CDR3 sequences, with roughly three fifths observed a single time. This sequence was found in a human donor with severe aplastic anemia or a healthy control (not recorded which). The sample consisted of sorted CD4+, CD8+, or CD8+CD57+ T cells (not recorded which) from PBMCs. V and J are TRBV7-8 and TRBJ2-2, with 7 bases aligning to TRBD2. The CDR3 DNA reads TGTGCCAGCAGCTTAGCCTCCCAGCGCGGGAGGAACACCGGGGAGCTGTTTTTT. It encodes CASSLASQRGRNTGELFF.